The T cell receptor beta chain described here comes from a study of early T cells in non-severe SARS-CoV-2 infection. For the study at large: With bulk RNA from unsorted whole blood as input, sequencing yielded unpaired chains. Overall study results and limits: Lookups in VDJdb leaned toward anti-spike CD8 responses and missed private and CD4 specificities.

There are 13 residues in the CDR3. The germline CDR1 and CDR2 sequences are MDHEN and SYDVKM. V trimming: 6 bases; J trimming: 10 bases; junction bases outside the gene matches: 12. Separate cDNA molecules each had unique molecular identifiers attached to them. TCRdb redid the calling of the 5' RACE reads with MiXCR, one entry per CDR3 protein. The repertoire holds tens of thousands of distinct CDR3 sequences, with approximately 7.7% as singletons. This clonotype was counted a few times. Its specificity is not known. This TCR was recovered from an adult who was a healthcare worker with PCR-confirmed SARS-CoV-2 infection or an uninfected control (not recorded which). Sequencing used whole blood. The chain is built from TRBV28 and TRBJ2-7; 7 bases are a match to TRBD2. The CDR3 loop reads CASRILGTTVQYF. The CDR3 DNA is TGTGCCAGCAGGATCCTAGGGACTACCGTACAGTACTTC.